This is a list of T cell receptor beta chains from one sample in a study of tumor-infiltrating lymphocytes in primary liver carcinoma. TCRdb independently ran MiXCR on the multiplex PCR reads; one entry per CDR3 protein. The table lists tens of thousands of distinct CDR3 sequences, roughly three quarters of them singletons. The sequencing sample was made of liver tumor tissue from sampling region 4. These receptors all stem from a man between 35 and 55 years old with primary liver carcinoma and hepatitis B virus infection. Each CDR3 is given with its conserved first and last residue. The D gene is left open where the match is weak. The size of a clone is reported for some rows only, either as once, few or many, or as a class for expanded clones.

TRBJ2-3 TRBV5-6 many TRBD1 TGTGCCAGCAGCTTCGACAGGGGGGGGTCTAGTACGCAGTATTTT CASSFDRGGSSTQYF
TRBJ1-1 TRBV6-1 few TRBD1 TGTGCCAGCAGCAGTTCAAGTACAGGGGGCACTGGAGCTTTCTTT CASSSSSTGGTGAFF
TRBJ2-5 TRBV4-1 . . TGCGCCAGCAGGCAAGAATTATGCAAGGGAGAGATCCAGTACTTC CASRQELCKGEIQYF
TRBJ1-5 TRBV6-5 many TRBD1 TGTGCCAGCAGGGGAGGGGGCGGCAATCAGCCCCAGCATTTT CASRGGGGNQPQHF
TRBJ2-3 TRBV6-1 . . TGTGCCAGCAGTGAGAGGCTGGGTGAAGAGCCCCAGTATTTT CASSERLGEEPQYF
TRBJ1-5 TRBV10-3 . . TGTACCATTCCCGACTGGAATAGCAATCAGCTCCAGCATTTT CTIPDWNSNQLQHF
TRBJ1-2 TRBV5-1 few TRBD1 TGCGCCAGCAACTTGGGGACAGGGGGCATCTATGGCTACACCTTC CASNLGTGGIYGYTF
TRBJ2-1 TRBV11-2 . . TGTACCAGCAGCTACTCTTCGATTAGCGGAAGGGGAGGCGGGTTCTTC CTSSYSSISGRGGGFF
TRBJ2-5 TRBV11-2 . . TGTGCCAGTTGCTTAGTCAGTAGGGGCAGTCGGCAAGAGACCCAGTACTTC CASCLVSRGSRQETQYF
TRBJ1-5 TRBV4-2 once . TGTGCCAGCAGCAAAGATGGGGGGGGGCTAGGAAATCAGCCCCGGCATTTT CASSKDGGGLGNQPRHF
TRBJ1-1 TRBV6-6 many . TGTGCCAGCAGTTACTCTGGTGAAGCTTTCTTT CASSYSGEAFF
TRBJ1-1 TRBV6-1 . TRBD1 TGTGCCAACTGTGAAGCAACAGGGGCGAACACTGAAGCTTTCTTT CANCEATGANTEAFF
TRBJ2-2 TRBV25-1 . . TGTGCCAGCAGCGGATTCACGAACACCGAGGAGCTGTTTTTT CASSGFTNTEELFF
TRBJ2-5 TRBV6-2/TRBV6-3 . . TGTGTCAGCAGTTACTCGGGGAGGGGGAAAGAGACCCAGTATTTC CVSSYSGRGKETQYF
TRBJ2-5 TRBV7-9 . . TGTGTCAGCAGCCCAGGAGCCTCGGTTTTAGCGGAGACCCAGTACTTC CVSSPGASVLAETQYF
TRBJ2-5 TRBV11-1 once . TGTGCCAGCAGTGCGGAGGGGCCTCAAGGGATCCAGTACTTC CASSAEGPQGIQYF
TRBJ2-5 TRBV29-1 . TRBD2 TGCAGCATGTCTTATGGGACTAGGCAAGAGACCCAGTACTTC CSMSYGTRQETQYF
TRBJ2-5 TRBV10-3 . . TGTGCCATCTGTGCCAGCGGACAAGAAACCCAGTACTTC CAICASGQETQYF
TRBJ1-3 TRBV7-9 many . TGTGCCAGCAGCCCGCCCAGCTCTGGAAACACCATATATTTT CASSPPSSGNTIYF
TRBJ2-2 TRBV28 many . TGTGCCAGCTTTAGCCCGGGCGGGGCGAACACCGGGGAGCTGTTTTTT CASFSPGGANTGELFF
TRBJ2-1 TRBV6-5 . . TGTGCCAGCAATTACTCTTTCGGGGGGCAGTCTATGAATGAGCAGCTCTTC CASNYSFGGQSMNEQLF
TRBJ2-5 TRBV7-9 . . TGTGCCAGCAACCGTGGGGACGGAAGGATACAAGAGACCCAGTACTTC CASNRGDGRIQETQYF
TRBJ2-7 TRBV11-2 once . TGTGCCAGCAGCCTATCTATGGGAATATCCTACGAGCTTTACTTC CASSLSMGISYELYF
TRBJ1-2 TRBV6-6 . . TGTGTCAGCCTAACAGCTTCTAACTATGGTTACACCTTC CVSLTASNYGYTF
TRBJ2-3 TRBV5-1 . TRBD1 TGCGCCGGTAGCCGGACAGGGCCCACGGATACGCAGTATTTT CAGSRTGPTDTQYF
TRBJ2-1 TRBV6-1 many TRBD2 TGTGCCAGCGGCCTAGCGGGAGCAGGGAATGAGCAGTTCTTC CASGLAGAGNEQFF
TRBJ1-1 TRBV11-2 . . TGTGCCAACAGCTTCGATTTGGGCGGAAGAGTCACTGAGGCTTTCTTT CANSFDLGGRVTEAFF
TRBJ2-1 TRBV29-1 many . TGCAGCGTTGTAAGGGACACCGTCTACAATGAGCAGTTCTTC CSVVRDTVYNEQFF
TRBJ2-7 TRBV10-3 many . TGTGCCATCAGTGAGCGGCAGGGTTCCGACGAGCAGTACTTC CAISERQGSDEQYF
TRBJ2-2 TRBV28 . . TGTGCCATCTCGCCACCGGGATATTTTATCGAGCTGCTTTTT CAISPPGYFIELLF
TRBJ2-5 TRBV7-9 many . TGTGCCAGCAGCACGACTGGTTCTCGGCAAGAGACCCAGTACTTC CASSTTGSRQETQYF
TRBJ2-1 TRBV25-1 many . TGTGCCAGCAGTGTAGGGGATTGGCAGTTCTTC CASSVGDWQFF
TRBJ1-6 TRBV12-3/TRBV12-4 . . TGTGCCAGCAGTGGGACGGGGCAGGGGATACCTATGCACTTT CASSGTGQGIPMHF
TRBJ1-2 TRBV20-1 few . TGCAGTGCCCCATGGGTCACCTATGGCTACACCTTC CSAPWVTYGYTF
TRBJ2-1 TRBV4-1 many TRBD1 TGCGCCAGCAGCCAAGAACGGGACAGGAGATATGAGCAGTTCTTC CASSQERDRRYEQFF
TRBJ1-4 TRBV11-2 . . TGTGTCAGCAGCTTAGAGGTTGAGGACGGTAAACTGTTTTTT CVSSLEVEDGKLFF
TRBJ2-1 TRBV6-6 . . TGTACCAGGATGAGCCTGCACTCCTACAATGAGCAGTTCTTT CTRMSLHSYNEQFF
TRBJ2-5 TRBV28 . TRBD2 TGTGCCTCCTCAGATCACCATAGCGGGTGGGAGACCCAGTACTTC CASSDHHSGWETQYF
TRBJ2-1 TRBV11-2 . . TGTGCCAGCAGCTTAAATGATGCCCATGAACTGTTCTTC CASSLNDAHELFF
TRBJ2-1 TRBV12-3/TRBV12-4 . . TGTGCCAGCAGCGGGATTAGCGGAAGCAATGAGCAGTTCTTC CASSGISGSNEQFF
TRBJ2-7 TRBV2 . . TGTGCCAGCAGTCAGAAATACGAGCAGTACTTC CASSQKYEQYF
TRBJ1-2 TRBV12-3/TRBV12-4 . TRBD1 TGTGCCAGCAGTCCCACGAATCAGGGGGAGGCTGGCTACGCCTTC CASSPTNQGEAGYAF
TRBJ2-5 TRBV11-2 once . TGTGCCAGCAGCTTAGTAAGTGGGGGCAGTCGGCAAGCGACCCGGTACTTC CASSLVSGGSRQATRYF
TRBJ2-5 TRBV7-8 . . TGTGTCGGCAGCCCCCTCTACAGTACTCAAGAGACCCAGTACTTC CVGSPLYSTQETQYF
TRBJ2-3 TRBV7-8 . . TGTGCCAGTAGCCCGGACAGCAGCACAGATACGCAGTGTTTT CASSPDSSTDTQCF
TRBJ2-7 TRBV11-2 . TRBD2 TGTGCCGGCAGCTTTTCAGTTGGACTAGCGGGAGGGGGGTACGAGCAGTACTTC CAGSFSVGLAGGGYEQYF
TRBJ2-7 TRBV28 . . TGTGCCAGCAGACAGGACTGGGACAAGCAGTACTTC CASRQDWDKQYF
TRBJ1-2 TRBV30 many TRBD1 TGTGCCTGGAGTGCAGGAACGGGACAGCCTGCTAACTATGGCTACACCTTC CAWSAGTGQPANYGYTF
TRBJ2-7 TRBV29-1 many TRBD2 TGCAGCGTTGAAGACGGGACTAGCGGGAGCGGCGAGCAGTACTTC CSVEDGTSGSGEQYF
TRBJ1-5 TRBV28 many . TGTGCCAGCAGTTCCCCCCGCAGGGGAAGAGATCAGCCCCAGCATTTT CASSSPRRGRDQPQHF